This T cell receptor beta chain comes out of a study of T-cell memory formation after mild COVID-19. Each CDR3 protein is one row after TCRdb ran MiXCR on the 5' RACE reads. The sample has fewer than 60,000 distinct CDR3 sequences; about a quarter are singletons. This CDR3 is built from 16 residues. V dropped 5 bases and J dropped 2; count of bases not matched to a gene: 10. Germline V gives CDR1 SGHTA, CDR2 FQGNSA. General study points: Contracting CD8+ clones were enriched in EMRA, CD4+ mainly in CM and EM. Whether day 37 second-wave clones are SARS-CoV-2-specific was not confirmed. The appearance of some responding clones in pre-infection memory suggested that cross-reactive memory joined.

About this clonotype: The antigen is unknown.

The chain is built from TRBV7-2 and TRBJ2-3, with 7 positions matching TRBD2. Sequenced: PBMCs or a T cell subset sorted from them (not recorded which). The TCR was taken from a man between 18 and 29 years old who had mild COVID-19 (a few samples of this study predate the infection). Cell type and time point are not known. The CDR3 spells CASSRSSGTYTDTQYF. The CDR3 nucleotides read TGTGCCAGCAGCCGATCTAGCGGAACCTACACAGATACGCAGTATTTT.